This TCR beta chain derives from a study of shared clonotypes between healthy human individuals. Study-level points and caveats: Collection of samples was limited to blood; tissue repertoires likely differ.

Germline-derived CDR1 and CDR2 are SQVTM and ANQGSEA. The V gene end was trimmed by 6 bases and the J gene end by 4 bases; junction bases not matched to a gene: 7. The CDR3 runs 13 residues. The protocol was immunoSEQ multiplex PCR, while the TCRdb copy is restricted to in-frame clones and leaves out a portion. The sample lists some 2,500,000 clones; 90% to 95% were seen once. For this clone: As yet, its antigen is unknown.

This chain joins TRBV29-1 and TRBJ2-5; 8 bases are shared with TRBD2. This clonotype originated in a man in his late teens or twenties in good health. Some clones in this sample may be carry-over from other donors' samples. Source material: naive CD4+ T cells from PBMCs. The subset was: CD45RA+ positively selected. This CDR3 is CSVGLVLRETQYF. In DNA form, the CDR3 reads TGCAGCGTGGGACTAGTCCTCCGAGAGACCCAGTACTTC.